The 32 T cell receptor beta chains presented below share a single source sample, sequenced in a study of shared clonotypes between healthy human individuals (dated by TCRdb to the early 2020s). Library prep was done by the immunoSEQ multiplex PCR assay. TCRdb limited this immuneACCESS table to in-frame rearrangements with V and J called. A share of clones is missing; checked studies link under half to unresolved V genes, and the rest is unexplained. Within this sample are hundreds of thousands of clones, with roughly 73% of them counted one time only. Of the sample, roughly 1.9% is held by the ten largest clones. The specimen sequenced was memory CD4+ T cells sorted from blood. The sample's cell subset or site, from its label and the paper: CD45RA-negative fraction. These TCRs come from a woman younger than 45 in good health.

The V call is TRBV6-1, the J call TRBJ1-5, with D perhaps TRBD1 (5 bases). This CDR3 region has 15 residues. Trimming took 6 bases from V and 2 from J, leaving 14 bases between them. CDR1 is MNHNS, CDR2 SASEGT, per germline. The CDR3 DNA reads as TGTGCCAGCAGGATACAGGAGGAGGGCAATCAGCCCCAGCATTTT. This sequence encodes CASRIQEEGNQPQHF.

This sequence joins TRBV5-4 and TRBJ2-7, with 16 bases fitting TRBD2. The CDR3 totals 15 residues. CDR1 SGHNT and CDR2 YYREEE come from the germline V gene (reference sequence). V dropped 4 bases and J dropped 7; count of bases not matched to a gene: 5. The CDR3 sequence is CASSTGTSGRGEQYF. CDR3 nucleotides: TGTGCCAGCAGCACCGGGACTAGCGGGAGGGGTGAGCAGTACTTC.

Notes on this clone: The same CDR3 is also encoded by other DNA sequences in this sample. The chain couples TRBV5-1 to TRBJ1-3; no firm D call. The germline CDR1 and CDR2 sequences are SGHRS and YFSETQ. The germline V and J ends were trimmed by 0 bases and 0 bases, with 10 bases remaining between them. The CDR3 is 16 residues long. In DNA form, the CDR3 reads TGCGCCAGCAGCTTGGGACCGACGACCTCTGGAAACACCATATATTTT. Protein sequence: CASSLGPTTSGNTIYF.

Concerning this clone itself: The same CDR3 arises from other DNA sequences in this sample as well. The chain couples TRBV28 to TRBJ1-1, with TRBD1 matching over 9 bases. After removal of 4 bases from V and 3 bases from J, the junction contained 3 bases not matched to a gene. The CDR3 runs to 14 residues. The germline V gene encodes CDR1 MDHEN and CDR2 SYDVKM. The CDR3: CASSSGQGHTEAFF. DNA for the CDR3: TGTGCCAGCAGTTCGGGACAGGGACACACTGAAGCTTTCTTT.

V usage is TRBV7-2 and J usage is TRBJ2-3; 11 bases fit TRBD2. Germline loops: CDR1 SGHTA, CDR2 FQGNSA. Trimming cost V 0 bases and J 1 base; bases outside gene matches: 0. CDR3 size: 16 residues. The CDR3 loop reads CASSLALAGGTDTQYF. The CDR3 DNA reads TGTGCCAGCAGCTTAGCACTAGCGGGGGGCACAGATACGCAGTATTTT.

This CDR3 reads CASSVNRLMNTEAFF. CDR3 DNA: TGCGCCAGCAGTGTTAACAGACTTATGAACACTGAAGCTTTCTTT. The genes are TRBV10-2 and TRBJ1-1; D is uncertain. The CDR3 extends over 15 amino acids. Germline CDR1 is WSHSY and CDR2 is SAAADI. Trimming stripped 4 bases from V and 0 bases from J, with 12 bases between.

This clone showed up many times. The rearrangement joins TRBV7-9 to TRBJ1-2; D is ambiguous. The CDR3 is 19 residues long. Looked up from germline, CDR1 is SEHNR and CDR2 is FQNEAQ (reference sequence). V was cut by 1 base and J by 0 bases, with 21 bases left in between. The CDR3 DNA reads TGTGCCAGCAGCTTAGGGCCCGATCGTGCAGGCGCCGCTAACTATGGCTACACCTTC. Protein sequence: CASSLGPDRAGAANYGYTF.

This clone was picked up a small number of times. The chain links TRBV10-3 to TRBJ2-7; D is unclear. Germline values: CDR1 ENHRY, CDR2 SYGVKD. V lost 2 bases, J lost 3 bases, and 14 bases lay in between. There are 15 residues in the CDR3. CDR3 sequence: CAISELAAGHYEQYF. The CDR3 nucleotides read TGTGCCATCAGTGAGCTTGCGGCAGGCCACTACGAGCAGTACTTC.

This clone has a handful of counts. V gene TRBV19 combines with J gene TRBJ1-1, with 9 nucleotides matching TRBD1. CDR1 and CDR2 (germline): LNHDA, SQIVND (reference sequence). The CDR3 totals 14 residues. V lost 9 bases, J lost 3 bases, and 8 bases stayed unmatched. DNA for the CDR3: TGTGCCAGCCTCCTAACAGGGGGCTACACTGAAGCTTTCTTT. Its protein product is CASLLTGGYTEAFF.

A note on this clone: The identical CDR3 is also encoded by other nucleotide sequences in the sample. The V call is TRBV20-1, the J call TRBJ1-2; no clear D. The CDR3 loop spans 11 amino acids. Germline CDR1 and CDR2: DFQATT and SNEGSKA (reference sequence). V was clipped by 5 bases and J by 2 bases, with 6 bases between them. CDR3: CSALENYGYTF. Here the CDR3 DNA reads TGCAGTGCTCTCGAGAACTATGGCTACACCTTC.

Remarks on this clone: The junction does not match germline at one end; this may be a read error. The CDR3 region is CASSLSGPDAQYF. The CDR3 DNA follows: TGTGCCAGCAGCCTAAGCGGGCCAGATGCGCAGTATTTT. The chain links TRBV5-4 to TRBJ2-3, with D maybe TRBD2 (6 bases). There are 13 residues in the CDR3. The germline gives CDR1 SGHNT, CDR2 YYREEE (reference sequence).

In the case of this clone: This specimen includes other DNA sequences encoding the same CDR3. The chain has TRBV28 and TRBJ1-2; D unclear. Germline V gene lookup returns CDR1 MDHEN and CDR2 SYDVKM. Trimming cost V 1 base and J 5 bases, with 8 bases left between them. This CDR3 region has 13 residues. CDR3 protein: CASSLSPNYGYTF. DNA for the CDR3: TGTGCCAGCAGTTTATCCCCGAATTATGGCTACACCTTC.

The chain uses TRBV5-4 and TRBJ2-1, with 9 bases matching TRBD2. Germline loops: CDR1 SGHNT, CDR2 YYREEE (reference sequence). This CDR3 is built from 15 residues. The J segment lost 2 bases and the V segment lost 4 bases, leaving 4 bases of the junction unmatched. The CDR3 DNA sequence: TGTGCCAGCAGCGGAGGGACTAGCCCCTACAATGAGCAGTTCTTC. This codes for CASSGGTSPYNEQFF.

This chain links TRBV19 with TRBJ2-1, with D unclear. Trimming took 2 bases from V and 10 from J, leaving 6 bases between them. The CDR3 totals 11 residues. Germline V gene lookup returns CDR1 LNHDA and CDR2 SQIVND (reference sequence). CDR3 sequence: CASSIREEQFF. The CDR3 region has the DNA TGTGCCAGTAGTATAAGGGAAGAGCAGTTCTTC.

The CDR3 protein is CASRALAGGGEQYF. In DNA form, the CDR3 reads TGTGCCAGTAGGGCTCTAGCGGGAGGGGGTGAGCAGTACTTC. The chain carries TRBV19 and TRBJ2-7, with TRBD2 matching 12 bases. This CDR3 spans 14 amino acids. CDR1 LNHDA and CDR2 SQIVND come from the germline V gene (reference sequence). After removal of 6 bases from V and 7 bases from J, the junction contained 7 bases not matched to a gene. Complete variable domain (other parts from reference TRBV19 and TRBJ2-7): DGGITQSPKYLFRKEGQNVTLSCEQNLNHDAMYWYRQDPGQGLRLIYYSQIVNDFQKGDIAEGYSVSREKKESFPLTVTSAQKNPTAFYLCASRALAGGGEQYFGPGTRLTVT.

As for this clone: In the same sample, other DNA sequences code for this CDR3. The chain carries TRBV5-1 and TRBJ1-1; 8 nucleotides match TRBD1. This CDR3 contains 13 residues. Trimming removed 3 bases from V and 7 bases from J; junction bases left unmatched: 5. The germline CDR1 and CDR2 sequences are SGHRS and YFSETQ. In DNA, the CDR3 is TGCGCCAGCAGCTACGGGACAGGCGATGAAGCTTTCTTT. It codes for CASSYGTGDEAFF. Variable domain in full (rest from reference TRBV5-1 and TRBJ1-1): KAGVTQTPRYLIKTRGQQVTLSCSPISGHRSVSWYQQTPGQGLQFLFEYFSETQRNKGNFPGRFSGRQFSNSRSEMNVSTLELGDSALYLCASSYGTGDEAFFGQGTRLTVV.

The CDR3 protein is CAFPPTAGSGYTF. The DNA of the CDR3 is TGTGCCTTCCCCCCGACGGCAGGGAGCGGCTACACCTTC. The chain links TRBV19 to TRBJ1-2, with D possibly being TRBD1 (5 bases). The germline V gene has CDR1 LNHDA and CDR2 SQIVND (reference sequence). The CDR3 loop spans 13 amino acids. The V gene lost 11 bases and the J gene lost 8 bases, with 21 bases spanning the gap.

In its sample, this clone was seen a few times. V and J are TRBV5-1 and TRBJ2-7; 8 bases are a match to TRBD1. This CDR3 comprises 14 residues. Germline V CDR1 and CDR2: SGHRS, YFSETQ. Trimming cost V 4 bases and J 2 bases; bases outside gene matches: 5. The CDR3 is CASSAGQVTYEQYF. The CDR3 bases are TGCGCCAGCAGCGCGGGACAGGTAACCTACGAGCAGTACTTC.

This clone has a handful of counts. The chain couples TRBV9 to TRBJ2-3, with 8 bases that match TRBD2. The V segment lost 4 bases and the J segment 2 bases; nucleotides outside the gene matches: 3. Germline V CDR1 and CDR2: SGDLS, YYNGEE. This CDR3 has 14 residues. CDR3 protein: CASSRLAYTDTQYF. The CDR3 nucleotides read TGTGCCAGCAGCCGACTAGCGTACACAGATACGCAGTATTTT. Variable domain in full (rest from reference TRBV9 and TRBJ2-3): DSGVTQTPKHLITATGQRVTLRCSPRSGDLSVYWYQQSLDQGLQFLIQYYNGEERAKGNILERFSAQQFPDLHSELNLSSLELGDSALYFCASSRLAYTDTQYFGPGTRLTVL.

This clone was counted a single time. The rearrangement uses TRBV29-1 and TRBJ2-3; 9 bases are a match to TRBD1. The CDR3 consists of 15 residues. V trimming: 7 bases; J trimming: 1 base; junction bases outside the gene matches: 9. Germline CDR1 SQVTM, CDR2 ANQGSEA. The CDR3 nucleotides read TGCAGCGAGAGTACAGGGGGCTCCGGCACAGATACGCAGTATTTT. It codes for CSESTGGSGTDTQYF.

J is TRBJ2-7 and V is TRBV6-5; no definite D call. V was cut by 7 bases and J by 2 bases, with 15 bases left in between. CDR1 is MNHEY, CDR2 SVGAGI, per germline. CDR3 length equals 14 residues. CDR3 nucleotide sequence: TGTGCCAGCAAAGAAGGCGGAGTAACCTACGAGCAGTACTTC. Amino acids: CASKEGGVTYEQYF.

As DNA, the CDR3 is TGTGCCAGTACTTGGCGGGCCGGCACTGAAGCTTTCTTT. As protein: CASTWRAGTEAFF. This sequence joins TRBV19 and TRBJ1-1; D not resolved. Germline V CDR1 and CDR2: LNHDA, SQIVND (reference sequence). The V end was cut by 7 bases, the J end by 4 bases, with 13 bases between. The CDR3 runs to 13 residues.

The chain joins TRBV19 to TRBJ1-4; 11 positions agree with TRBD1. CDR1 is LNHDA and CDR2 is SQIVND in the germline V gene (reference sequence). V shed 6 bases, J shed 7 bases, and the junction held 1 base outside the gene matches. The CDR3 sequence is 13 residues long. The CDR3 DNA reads TGTGCCAGTAGCGGGACAGGGGGTGAAAAACTGTTTTTT. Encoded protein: CASSGTGGEKLFF.

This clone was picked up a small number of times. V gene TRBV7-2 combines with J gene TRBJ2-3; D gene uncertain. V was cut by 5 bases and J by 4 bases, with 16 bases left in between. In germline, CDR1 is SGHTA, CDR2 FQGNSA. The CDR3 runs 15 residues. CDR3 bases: TGTGCCAGCAGCCCAACAGTCTTAGTCCCAGATACGCAGTATTTT. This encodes CASSPTVLVPDTQYF.

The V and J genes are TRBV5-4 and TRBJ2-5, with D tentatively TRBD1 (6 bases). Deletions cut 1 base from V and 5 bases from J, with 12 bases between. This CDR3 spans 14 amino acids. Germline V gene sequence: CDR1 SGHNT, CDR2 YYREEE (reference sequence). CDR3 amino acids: CASSLMSTGETQYF. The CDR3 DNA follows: TGTGCCAGCAGCTTGATGTCAACAGGGGAGACCCAGTACTTC.

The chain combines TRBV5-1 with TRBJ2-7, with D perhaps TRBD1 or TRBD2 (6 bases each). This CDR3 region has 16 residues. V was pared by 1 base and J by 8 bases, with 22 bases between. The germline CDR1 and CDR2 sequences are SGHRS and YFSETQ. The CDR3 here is CASSLKAGRGHHQQYF. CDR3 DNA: TGCGCCAGCAGCTTGAAAGCGGGCCGGGGGCACCATCAGCAGTACTTC.

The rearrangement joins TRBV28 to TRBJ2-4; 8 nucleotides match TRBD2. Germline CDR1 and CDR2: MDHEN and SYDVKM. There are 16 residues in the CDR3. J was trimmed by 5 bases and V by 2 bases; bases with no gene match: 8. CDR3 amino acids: CASSLDIAGKENIQYF. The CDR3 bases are TGTGCCAGCAGTTTAGACATAGCGGGGAAGGAAAACATTCAGTACTTC.

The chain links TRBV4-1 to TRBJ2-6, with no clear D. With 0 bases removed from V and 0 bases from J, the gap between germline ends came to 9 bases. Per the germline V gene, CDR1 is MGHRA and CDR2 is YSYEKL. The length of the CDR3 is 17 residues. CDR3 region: CASSQDERASGANVLTF. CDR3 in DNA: TGCGCCAGCAGCCAAGATGAACGGGCCTCTGGGGCCAACGTCCTGACTTTC.

The CDR3 region is CASKPGQGLGTEAFF. CDR3 sequence (DNA): TGTGCCAGCAAACCCGGACAGGGGTTAGGAACTGAAGCTTTCTTT. The rearrangement links TRBV2 to TRBJ1-1; 9 bases map to TRBD1. Germline V gives CDR1 SNHLY, CDR2 FYNNEI. The V segment lost 7 bases and the J segment 5 bases; nucleotides outside the gene matches: 11. The CDR3 has 15 amino acids.

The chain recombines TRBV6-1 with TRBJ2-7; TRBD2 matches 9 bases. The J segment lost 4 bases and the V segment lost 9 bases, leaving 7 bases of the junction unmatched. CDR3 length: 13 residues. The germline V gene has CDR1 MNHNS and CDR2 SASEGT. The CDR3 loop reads CASGLAGYYEQYF. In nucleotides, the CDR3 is TGTGCCAGTGGGCTAGCGGGATATTACGAGCAGTACTTC.

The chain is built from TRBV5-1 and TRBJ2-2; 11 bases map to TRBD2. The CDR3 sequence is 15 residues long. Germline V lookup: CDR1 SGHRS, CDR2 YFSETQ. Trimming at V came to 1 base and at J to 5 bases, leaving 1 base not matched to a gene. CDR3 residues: CASSLTSGRTGELFF. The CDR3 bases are TGCGCCAGCAGCTTGACTAGCGGGAGAACCGGGGAGCTGTTTTTT. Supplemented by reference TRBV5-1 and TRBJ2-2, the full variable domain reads KAGVTQTPRYLIKTRGQQVTLSCSPISGHRSVSWYQQTPGQGLQFLFEYFSETQRNKGNFPGRFSGRQFSNSRSEMNVSTLELGDSALYLCASSLTSGRTGELFFGEGSRLTVL.

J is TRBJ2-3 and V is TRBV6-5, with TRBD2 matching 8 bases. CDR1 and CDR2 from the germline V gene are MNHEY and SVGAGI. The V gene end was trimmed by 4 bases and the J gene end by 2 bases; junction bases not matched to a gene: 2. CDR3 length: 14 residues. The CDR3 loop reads CASSLLADTDTQYF. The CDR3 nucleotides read TGTGCCAGCAGTTTACTAGCGGACACAGATACGCAGTATTTT.